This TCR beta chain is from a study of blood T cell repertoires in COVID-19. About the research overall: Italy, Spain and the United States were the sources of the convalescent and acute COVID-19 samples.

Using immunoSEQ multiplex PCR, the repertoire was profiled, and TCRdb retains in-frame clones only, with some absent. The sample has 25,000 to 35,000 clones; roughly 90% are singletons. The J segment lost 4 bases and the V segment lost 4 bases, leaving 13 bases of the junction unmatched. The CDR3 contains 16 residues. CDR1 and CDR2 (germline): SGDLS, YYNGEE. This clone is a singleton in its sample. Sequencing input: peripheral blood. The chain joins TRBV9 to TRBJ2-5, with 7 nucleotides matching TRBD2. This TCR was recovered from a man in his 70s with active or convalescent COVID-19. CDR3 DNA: TGTGCCAGCAGCCCTTACGCAACAAGGGAGGGAGAGACCCAGTACTTC. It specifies CASSPYATREGETQYF.